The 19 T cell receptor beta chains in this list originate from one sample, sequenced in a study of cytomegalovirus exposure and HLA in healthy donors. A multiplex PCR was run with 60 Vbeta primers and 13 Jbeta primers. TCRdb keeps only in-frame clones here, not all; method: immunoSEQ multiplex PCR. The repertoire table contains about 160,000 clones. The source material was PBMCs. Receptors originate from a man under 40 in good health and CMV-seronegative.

The CDR3 bases are TGCGCCAGCAGCCAGTTTGGGGCAGGGGATCCCAAAAACATTCAGTACTTC. Amino acids: CASSQFGAGDPKNIQYF. This chain joins TRBV4-1 and TRBJ2-4, with D maybe TRBD1 (6 bases). The germline gives CDR1 MGHRA, CDR2 YSYEKL. The length of the CDR3 is 17 residues. The V end was cut by 3 bases, the J end by 2 bases, with 17 bases between.

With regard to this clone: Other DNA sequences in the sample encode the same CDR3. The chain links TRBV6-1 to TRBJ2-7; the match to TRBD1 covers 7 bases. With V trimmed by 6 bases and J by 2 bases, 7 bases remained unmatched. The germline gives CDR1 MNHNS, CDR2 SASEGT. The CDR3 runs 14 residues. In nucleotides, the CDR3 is TGTGCCAGCAGATTCTCGACAGGGCCCTACGAGCAGTACTTC. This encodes CASRFSTGPYEQYF.

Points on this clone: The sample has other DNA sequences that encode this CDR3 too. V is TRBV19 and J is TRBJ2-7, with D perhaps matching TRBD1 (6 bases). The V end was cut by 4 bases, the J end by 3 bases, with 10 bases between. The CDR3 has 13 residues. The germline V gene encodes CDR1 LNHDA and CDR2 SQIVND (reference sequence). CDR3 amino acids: CASSTRDNYEQYF. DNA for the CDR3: TGTGCCAGTAGTACCCGGGACAACTACGAGCAGTACTTC.

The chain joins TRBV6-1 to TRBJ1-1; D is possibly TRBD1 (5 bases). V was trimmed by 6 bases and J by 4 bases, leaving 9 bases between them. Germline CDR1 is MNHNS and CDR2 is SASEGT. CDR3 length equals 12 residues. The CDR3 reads CASRATGTEAFF. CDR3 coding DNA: TGTGCCAGCAGGGCCACAGGCACTGAAGCTTTCTTT.

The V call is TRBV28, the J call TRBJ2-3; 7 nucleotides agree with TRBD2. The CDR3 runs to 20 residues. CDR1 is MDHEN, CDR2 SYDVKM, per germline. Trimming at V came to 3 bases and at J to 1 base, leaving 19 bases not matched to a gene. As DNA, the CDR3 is TGTGCCAGCAGTTTTCCCGGGAAGGCCTCTAGGGGAGGGGGCACAGATACGCAGTATTTT. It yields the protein CASSFPGKASRGGGTDTQYF.

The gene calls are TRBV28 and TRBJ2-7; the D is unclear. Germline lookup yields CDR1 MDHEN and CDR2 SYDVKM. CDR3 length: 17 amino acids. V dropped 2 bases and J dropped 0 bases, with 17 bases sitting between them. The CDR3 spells CASSLASLAVHSYEQYF. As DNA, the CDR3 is TGTGCCAGCAGTTTAGCCTCGTTAGCCGTCCACTCCTACGAGCAGTACTTC. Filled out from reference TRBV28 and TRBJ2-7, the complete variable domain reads DVKVTQSSRYLVKRTGEKVFLECVQDMDHENMFWYRQDPGLGLRLIYFSYDVKMKEKGDIPEGYSVSREKKERFSLILESASTNQTSMYLCASSLASLAVHSYEQYFGPGTRLTVT.

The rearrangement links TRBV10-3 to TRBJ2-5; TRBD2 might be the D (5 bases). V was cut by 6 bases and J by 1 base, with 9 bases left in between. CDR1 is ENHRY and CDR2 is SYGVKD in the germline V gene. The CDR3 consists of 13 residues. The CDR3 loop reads CAISGEGQETQYF. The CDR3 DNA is TGTGCCATCAGCGGCGAGGGCCAAGAGACCCAGTACTTC.

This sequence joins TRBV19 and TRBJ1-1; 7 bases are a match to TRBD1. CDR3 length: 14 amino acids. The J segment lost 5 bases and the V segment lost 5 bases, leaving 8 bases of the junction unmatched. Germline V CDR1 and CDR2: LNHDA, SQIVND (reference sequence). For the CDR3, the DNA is TGTGCCAGTAGTGTGACAGGGTCAGGTACTGAAGCTTTCTTT. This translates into CASSVTGSGTEAFF.

The CDR3 DNA follows: TGTGCCTGGAGTCCAGTCACCGGGGAAAAACTGTTTTTT. Translated, it gives CAWSPVTGEKLFF. This chain uses TRBV30 with TRBJ1-4; D call uncertain. Per the germline V gene, CDR1 is GTSNPN and CDR2 is SVGIG (reference sequence). This CDR3 has 13 residues. V gave up 2 bases and J gave up 8 bases, with 12 bases separating them.

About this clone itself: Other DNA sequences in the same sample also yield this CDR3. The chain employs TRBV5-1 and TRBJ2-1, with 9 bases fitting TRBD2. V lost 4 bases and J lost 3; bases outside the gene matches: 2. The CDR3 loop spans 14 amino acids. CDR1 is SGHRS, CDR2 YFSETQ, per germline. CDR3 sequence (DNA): TGCGCCAGCAGCAGTAGCGGGGGCTACAATGAGCAGTTCTTC. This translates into CASSSSGGYNEQFF.

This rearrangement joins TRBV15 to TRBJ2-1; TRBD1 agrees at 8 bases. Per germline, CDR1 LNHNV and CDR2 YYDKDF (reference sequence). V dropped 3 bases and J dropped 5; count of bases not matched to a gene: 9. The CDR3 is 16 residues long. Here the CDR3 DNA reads TGTGCCACCAGCAGGGGTGGGGGACAGGTGGACAATGAGCAGTTCTTC. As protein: CATSRGGGQVDNEQFF.

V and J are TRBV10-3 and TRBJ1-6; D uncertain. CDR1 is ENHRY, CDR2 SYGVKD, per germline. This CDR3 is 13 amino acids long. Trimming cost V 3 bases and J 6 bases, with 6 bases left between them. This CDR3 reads CAISDEGNSPLHF. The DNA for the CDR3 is TGTGCCATCAGTGATGAGGGTAATTCACCCCTCCACTTT.

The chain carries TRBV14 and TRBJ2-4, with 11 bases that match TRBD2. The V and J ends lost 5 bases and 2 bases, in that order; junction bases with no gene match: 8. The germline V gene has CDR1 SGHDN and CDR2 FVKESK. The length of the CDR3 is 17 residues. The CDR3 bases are TGTGCCAGCAGCTCTTTAGGACTAGCGGGTCCCAAAAACATTCAGTACTTC. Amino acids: CASSSLGLAGPKNIQYF.

The CDR3 DNA sequence: TGTGCCACCAGCAGAGATTTACTAGCTACCTACGAGCAGTACTTC. It specifies CATSRDLLATYEQYF. This chain links TRBV15 with TRBJ2-5; D is perhaps TRBD2 (6 bases). The DNA matches TRBJ2-7 better at its end, which makes the J call doubtful. CDR3 length: 15 residues. Germline V gene sequence: CDR1 LNHNV, CDR2 YYDKDF (reference sequence).

CDR3 DNA: TGCGCCAGCAGCTTGGCCCGACAGGGGGCTAGAACTGAAGCTTTCTTT. Translated, it gives CASSLARQGARTEAFF. The J gene is TRBJ1-1, the V gene TRBV5-1, with 10 bases matching TRBD1. Per germline, CDR1 SGHRS and CDR2 YFSETQ. J gave up 5 bases and V 0 bases, and 7 bases lay outside the gene matches. This CDR3 is 16 amino acids long.

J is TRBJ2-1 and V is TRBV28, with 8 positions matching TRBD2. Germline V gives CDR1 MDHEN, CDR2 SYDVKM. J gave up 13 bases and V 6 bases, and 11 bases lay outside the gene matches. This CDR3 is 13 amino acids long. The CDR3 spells CASRLGLAREQFF. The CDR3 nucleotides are TGTGCCAGCAGACTCGGACTAGCCCGCGAACAGTTCTTC.

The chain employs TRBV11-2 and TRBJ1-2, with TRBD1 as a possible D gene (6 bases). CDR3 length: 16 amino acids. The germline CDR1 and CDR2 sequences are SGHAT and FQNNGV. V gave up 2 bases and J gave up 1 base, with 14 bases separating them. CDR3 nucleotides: TGTGCCAGCAGCTTAATTCTAGGACAGCTTAACTATGGCTACACCTTC. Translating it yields CASSLILGQLNYGYTF.

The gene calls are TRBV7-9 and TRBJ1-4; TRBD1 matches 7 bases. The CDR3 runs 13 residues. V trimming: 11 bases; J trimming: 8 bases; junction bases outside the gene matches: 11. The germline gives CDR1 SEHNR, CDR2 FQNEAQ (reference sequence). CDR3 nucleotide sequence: TGTGCCGCTTCGCGGAGGGACAGAGAAAAACTGTTTTTT. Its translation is CAASRRDREKLFF.

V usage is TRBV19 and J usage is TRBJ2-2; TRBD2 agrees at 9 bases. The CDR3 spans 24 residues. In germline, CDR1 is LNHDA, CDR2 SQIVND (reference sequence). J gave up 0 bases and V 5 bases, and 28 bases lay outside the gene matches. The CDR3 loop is CASSPLAGWGNPTISGANTGELFF. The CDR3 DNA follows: TGTGCCAGTAGTCCCCTAGCGGGATGGGGAAACCCCACCATCTCGGGCGCGAACACCGGGGAGCTGTTTTTT. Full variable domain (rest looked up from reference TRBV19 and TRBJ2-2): DGGITQSPKYLFRKEGQNVTLSCEQNLNHDAMYWYRQDPGQGLRLIYYSQIVNDFQKGDIAEGYSVSREKKESFPLTVTSAQKNPTAFYLCASSPLAGWGNPTISGANTGELFFGEGSRLTVL.